These 20 T cell receptor beta chains were all obtained from the same sample, sequenced in a study of T cell responses to AZD1222 COVID-19 vaccine. Here immunoSEQ multiplex PCR was the method, and the copy in TCRdb shows in-frame clones only, minus some. Here the sample spans tens of thousands of clones, approximately 88% being singletons. This sample comprised peripheral blood, obtained on day 0 of AZD1222 vaccination. The receptor set was obtained from an adult in good health.

The chain links TRBV6-1 to TRBJ1-5; D call uncertain. V dropped 3 bases and J dropped 1 base, with 10 bases sitting between them. The CDR3 has 15 residues. Germline-derived CDR1 and CDR2 are MNHNS and SASEGT. The CDR3: CASSDRSGSNQPQHF. In DNA form, the CDR3 reads TGTGCCAGCAGTGACAGGTCGGGAAGCAATCAGCCCCAGCATTTT.

V gene TRBV19 combines with J gene TRBJ2-3; D might be TRBD2 (5 bases). V was clipped by 4 bases and J by 6 bases, with 14 bases between them. The CDR3 spans 14 residues. Germline CDR1 and CDR2: LNHDA and SQIVND (reference sequence). In nucleotides, the CDR3 is TGTGCCAGTAGTAGAGGGCAGCGGATCGATACGCAGTATTTT. It encodes CASSRGQRIDTQYF.

The CDR3 DNA reads TGTGCCACCAGCAGAGATGACCTCGCGGGCGGGGGGGAGCAGTTCTTC. Its protein is CATSRDDLAGGGEQFF. The chain carries TRBV15 and TRBJ2-1; 8 bases are a match to TRBD2. The J segment lost 10 bases and the V segment lost 0 bases, leaving 11 bases of the junction unmatched. This CDR3 is built from 16 residues. Germline V gives CDR1 LNHNV, CDR2 YYDKDF (reference sequence).

The V and J genes are TRBV5-4 and TRBJ1-2, with D perhaps matching TRBD1 (5 bases). Germline V gene sequence: CDR1 SGHNT, CDR2 YYREEE (reference sequence). The CDR3 is 14 amino acids. The V and J ends lost 1 base and 8 bases respectively, with 15 bases between them. For the CDR3, the DNA is TGTGCCAGCAGCTTGTCGCAGGGTAGGGAGGGCTACACCTTC. Protein product: CASSLSQGREGYTF.

V and J are TRBV2 and TRBJ1-2, with no clear D. Looked up from germline, CDR1 is SNHLY and CDR2 is FYNNEI. V lost 10 bases and J 2 bases, leaving 17 bases between the germline ends. This CDR3 has 14 residues. The CDR3 DNA reads TGTGCCACAGAGTTGGGGAATAGGAACTATGGCTACACCTTC. As protein: CATELGNRNYGYTF.

The rearrangement joins TRBV24-1 to TRBJ2-1; 7 nucleotides match TRBD2. CDR1 and CDR2 (germline): KGHDR, SFDVKD. Unmatched junction bases numbered 3, after V lost 0 bases and J lost 5 bases. This CDR3 comprises 15 residues. The CDR3 region has the DNA TGTGCCACCAGTGATTTGCCGCGGGGGAACAATGAGCAGTTCTTC. It yields the protein CATSDLPRGNNEQFF.

This sequence joins TRBV7-8 and TRBJ2-5; maybe TRBD2 (7 bases). The germline CDR1 and CDR2 sequences are SGHVS and FQNEAQ. The CDR3 loop spans 15 amino acids. The ends were cut back, 5 bases at V and 2 bases at J, with 15 bases in the middle. CDR3: CASSRQGRGQETQYF. The CDR3 nucleotides read TGTGCCAGCAGCCGGCAGGGGCGGGGGCAAGAGACCCAGTACTTC.

The chain couples TRBV6-1 to TRBJ1-5; tentative D call: TRBD1 (6 bases). Trimming took 3 bases from V and 6 from J, leaving 15 bases between them. CDR3 length: 15 residues. CDR1 is MNHNS and CDR2 is SASEGT in the germline V gene. The CDR3 is CASSESGARRQPQHF. The CDR3 region has the DNA TGTGCCAGCAGTGAGTCAGGGGCTCGCCGTCAGCCCCAGCATTTT.

Here the CDR3 reads CASSYTFPGYGYTF. The CDR3 nucleotides read TGTGCCAGCAGTTACACCTTTCCTGGGTATGGCTACACCTTC. The gene calls are TRBV6-2 or TRBV6-3 and TRBJ1-2, with D unclear. Trimming stripped 2 bases from V and 5 bases from J, with 12 bases between. CDR3 length: 14 residues. The V gene's germline CDR1 is MNHEY and CDR2 SVGEGT.

In this sample, this clone turned up once. The rearrangement links TRBV11-1 to TRBJ1-5; no definite D call. The ends were cut back, 2 bases at V and 5 bases at J, with 7 bases in the middle. The CDR3 extends over 13 amino acids. The germline gives CDR1 SGHAT, CDR2 FQDESV (reference sequence). The CDR3 nucleotides read TGTGCCAGCAGCTTACGACAAGATCAGCCCCAGCATTTT. This codes for CASSLRQDQPQHF. Supplemented by reference TRBV11-1 and TRBJ1-5, the full variable domain reads EAEVAQSPRYKITEKSQAVAFWCDPISGHATLYWYRQILGQGPELLVQFQDESVVDDSQLPKDRFSAERLKGVDSTLKIQPAELGDSAMYLCASSLRQDQPQHFGDGTRLSIL.

The count of this clone is one. V is TRBV19 and J is TRBJ2-1; no clear D. CDR3 length: 12 amino acids. The V gene lost 6 bases and the J gene lost 6 bases, with 9 bases spanning the gap. In germline, CDR1 is LNHDA, CDR2 SQIVND (reference sequence). The DNA for the CDR3 is TGTGCCAGTAGCCTGACATCCAATGAGCAGTTCTTC. This codes for CASSLTSNEQFF.

In its sample, this clone was seen once. The chain recombines TRBV28 with TRBJ2-7; 10 nucleotides line up with TRBD2. The CDR3 length is 14 residues. J gave up 0 bases and V 10 bases, and 6 bases lay outside the gene matches. Per the germline V gene, CDR1 is MDHEN and CDR2 is SYDVKM. The CDR3 sequence is CATRAGGSSYEQYF. The CDR3 DNA reads TGTGCCACCCGAGCGGGAGGGAGCTCCTACGAGCAGTACTTC. The variable domain in full, completed from reference TRBV28 and TRBJ2-7, reads DVKVTQSSRYLVKRTGEKVFLECVQDMDHENMFWYRQDPGLGLRLIYFSYDVKMKEKGDIPEGYSVSREKKERFSLILESASTNQTSMYLCATRAGGSSYEQYFGPGTRLTVT.

This clone has just one count. The V gene is TRBV24-1, the J gene TRBJ2-1, with 7 bases that match TRBD2. The CDR3 consists of 17 residues. Germline V gene lookup returns CDR1 KGHDR and CDR2 SFDVKD. V dropped 4 bases and J dropped 0; count of bases not matched to a gene: 8. This CDR3 reads CATSDRSLAVSYNEQFF. In DNA, the CDR3 is TGTGCCACCAGTGACCGCTCGCTAGCGGTCTCCTACAATGAGCAGTTCTTC.

Only one count was recorded for this clone. This chain joins TRBV28 and TRBJ1-6; TRBD1 matches 7 bases. The CDR3 is 17 amino acids. Unmatched junction bases numbered 13, after V lost 5 bases and J lost 6 bases. Germline loops: CDR1 MDHEN, CDR2 SYDVKM. DNA for the CDR3: TGTGCCAGCAGTACGACAGGGCTCGGGTGGAGTAATTCACCCCTCCACTTT. It specifies CASSTTGLGWSNSPLHF.

V and J are TRBV28 and TRBJ1-5; 9 positions match TRBD1. The V segment lost 3 bases and the J segment 1 base; nucleotides outside the gene matches: 13. Germline CDR1 is MDHEN and CDR2 is SYDVKM. The CDR3 totals 19 residues. The CDR3 nucleotides read TGTGCCAGCAGTTTGTGGAGTCCCCGGACAGGGGAAAGCAATCAGCCCCAGCATTTT. This translates into CASSLWSPRTGESNQPQHF. Full variable domain (remainder filled in from reference TRBV28 and TRBJ1-5): DVKVTQSSRYLVKRTGEKVFLECVQDMDHENMFWYRQDPGLGLRLIYFSYDVKMKEKGDIPEGYSVSREKKERFSLILESASTNQTSMYLCASSLWSPRTGESNQPQHFGDGTRLSIL.

This clone is medium-sized (0.01 to 0.1%). The V call is TRBV6-4, the J call TRBJ2-3; D is uncertain. V was pared by 3 bases and J by 0 bases, with 7 bases between. CDR1 and CDR2 (germline): MRHNA, SNTAGT. The CDR3 is made up of 14 amino acids. CDR3 amino acids: CASSEDGSTDTQYF. CDR3 in DNA: TGTGCCAGCAGTGAGGACGGGAGCACAGATACGCAGTATTTT.

V gene TRBV19 combines with J gene TRBJ1-5; D is unclear. The V and J ends lost 4 bases and 2 bases respectively, with 12 bases between them. Germline V gene data show CDR1 as LNHDA and CDR2 as SQIVND (reference sequence). This CDR3 has 15 amino acids. The CDR3 is CASSSGAAGNQPQHF. The DNA of the CDR3 is TGTGCCAGTAGTAGCGGTGCGGCGGGCAATCAGCCCCAGCATTTT.

The chain has TRBV28 and TRBJ2-7; no clear D gene. This CDR3 has 15 residues. V dropped 3 bases and J dropped 3 bases, with 15 bases sitting between them. Germline loops: CDR1 MDHEN, CDR2 SYDVKM. This CDR3 reads CASSLDAGPFYEQYF. The CDR3 DNA reads as TGTGCCAGCAGTTTGGACGCAGGACCGTTCTACGAGCAGTACTTC.

This sequence joins TRBV5-1 and TRBJ1-1; 7 nucleotides agree with TRBD1. V lost 3 bases, J lost 0 bases, and 5 bases stayed unmatched. Germline CDR1 and CDR2: SGHRS and YFSETQ. The CDR3 is made up of 15 amino acids. CDR3 protein: CASSSTGQLNTEAFF. The CDR3, as DNA: TGCGCCAGCAGCTCGACGGGACAGTTGAACACTGAAGCTTTCTTT.

The chain employs TRBV24-1 and TRBJ2-3; unclear D gene. V lost 3 bases and J lost 1, with 10 bases in between. In germline, CDR1 is KGHDR, CDR2 SFDVKD. CDR3 length equals 15 residues. The chain's CDR3 is CATSDATFRTDTQYF. The CDR3 DNA is TGTGCCACCAGTGATGCTACTTTTCGCACAGATACGCAGTATTTT.